Each of the 27 T cell receptor beta chains below was sequenced from the same sample in a study of response to subunit inactivated influenza vaccine. TCRdb ran MiXCR on the RT-PCR reads and lists one entry per CDR3 protein. The data contain some 800,000 distinct CDR3 sequences, less than 25% of them singletons. The specimen was PBMCs from blood, collected approximately 5 days after vaccination. These receptors all stem from a man aged 45-65 years who received an inactivated influenza vaccine.

Of note for this clonotype: A read error may be the cause here, since a much bigger clone is one base away. The V and J genes are TRBV6-2 or TRBV6-3 and TRBJ2-7, with TRBD1 as a possible D gene (5 bases). The germline V and J ends were trimmed by 1 base and 5 bases, with 6 bases remaining between them. The germline V gene encodes CDR1 MNHEY and CDR2 SVGEGT. The CDR3 covers 12 residues. The CDR3 coding sequence is TGTGCCAGCAGTTACTTAGGGGACGAGCAGTACTTC. It yields the protein CASSYLGDEQYF.

This clonotype has a count of ten or more. The chain joins TRBV7-2 to TRBJ2-3, with 10 nucleotides matching TRBD2. There are 15 residues in the CDR3. The V gene end was trimmed by 4 bases and the J gene end by 4 bases; junction bases not matched to a gene: 5. Germline CDR1 SGHTA, CDR2 FQGNSA. For the CDR3, the DNA is TGTGCCAGCAGCTCTTTTAGCGGGGGGCCAGATACGCAGTATTTT. It is translated as CASSSFSGGPDTQYF.

The chain joins TRBV4-3 to TRBJ2-1; 7 bases are a match to TRBD2. The CDR3 contains 18 residues. V was pared by 2 bases and J by 10 bases, with 20 bases of the junction left unmatched. Germline values: CDR1 LGHNA, CDR2 YSLEER. CDR3 protein: CASSQNFVGRAGVWEQFF. The DNA of the CDR3 is TGCGCCAGCAGCCAAAATTTTGTAGGAAGGGCGGGAGTTTGGGAGCAGTTCTTC.

This clonotype has a handful of counts. V gene TRBV5-1 combines with J gene TRBJ2-3; a weak D match, TRBD1 (6 bases). V lost 0 bases and J lost 0, with 11 bases in between. This CDR3 contains 16 residues. Germline V gives CDR1 SGHRS, CDR2 YFSETQ. The CDR3 protein is CASSLAVGTSTDTQYF. The DNA for the CDR3 is TGCGCCAGCAGCTTGGCCGTAGGGACAAGCACAGATACGCAGTATTTT.

The rearrangement joins TRBV29-1 to TRBJ2-3, with D perhaps matching TRBD2 (6 bases). CDR1 is SQVTM and CDR2 is ANQGSEA in the germline V gene. This CDR3 contains 13 residues. The V and J ends lost 3 bases and 2 bases respectively, with 9 bases between them. The CDR3 DNA reads TGCAGCGTTGAGGCGGGACCCACAGATACGCAGTATTTT. This encodes CSVEAGPTDTQYF.

The DNA of the CDR3 is TGTGCCAGCAGTGTAGGACTCACCTACGAGCAGTACTTC. Residues: CASSVGLTYEQYF. The rearrangement uses TRBV6-1 and TRBJ2-7; tentatively, D is TRBD2 (5 bases). V lost 4 bases to trimming and J lost 2 bases, with 9 bases between them. Germline CDR1 is MNHNS and CDR2 is SASEGT. CDR3 size: 13 residues.

To note about this clonotype: One end of the junction fails to match germline, which may point to a read error. Written as DNA, the CDR3 is TGCAGTGCAGACCCCGACAGGGGGAATCAAGTGACCCAGTACTTC. Protein: CSADPDRGNQVTQYF. This chain links TRBV20-1 with TRBJ2-5; 9 positions match TRBD1. CDR3 length: 15 amino acids. CDR1 and CDR2 (germline): DFQATT, SNEGSKA (reference sequence).

The genes are TRBV28 and TRBJ2-3, with D tentatively TRBD1 or TRBD2 (5 bases each). CDR3 length: 15 amino acids. CDR1 is MDHEN, CDR2 SYDVKM, per germline. Trimming took 2 bases from V and 2 from J, leaving 11 bases between them. For the CDR3, the DNA is TGTGCCAGCAGTTTAGGTGGGACCCCCACAGATACGCAGTATTTT. Encoded protein: CASSLGGTPTDTQYF.

This clonotype has more than one count but fewer than ten. V usage is TRBV7-2 and J usage is TRBJ1-4; D might be TRBD1 (5 bases). Germline CDR1 and CDR2: SGHTA and FQGNSA. The V gene lost 1 base and the J gene lost 3 bases, with 9 bases spanning the gap. The CDR3 length is 15 residues. The CDR3 coding sequence is TGTGCCAGCAGCTTAGGGGGAGGGGCTAATGAAAAACTGTTTTTT. Encoded protein: CASSLGGGANEKLFF.

The genes are TRBV3-1 and TRBJ1-2, with D hard to call. Germline values: CDR1 LGHDT, CDR2 YNNKEL (reference sequence). The ends were cut back, 0 bases at V and 8 bases at J, with 10 bases in the middle. The CDR3 length is 13 residues. CDR3 sequence: CASSQDQRRGYTF. Written as DNA, the CDR3 is TGTGCCAGCAGCCAAGATCAGAGAAGGGGCTACACCTTC.

Ten or more counts support this clonotype. J is TRBJ2-1 and V is TRBV12-3 or TRBV12-4; maybe TRBD2 (6 bases). The V and J ends lost 6 bases and 5 bases respectively, with 14 bases between them. The CDR3 sequence is 14 residues long. The CDR3 sequence: CASRGTWENNEQFF. Written as DNA, the CDR3 is TGTGCCAGCAGGGGGACTTGGGAGAACAATGAGCAGTTCTTC.

This clonotype has just a few counts. The rearrangement joins TRBV30 to TRBJ1-6; unclear D gene. Germline V gene data show CDR1 as GTSNPN and CDR2 as SVGIG (reference sequence). Trimming removed 4 bases at V and 5 bases at J, with 9 bases between. The CDR3 has 13 amino acids. The chain's CDR3 is CAWNEVDNSPLHF. The CDR3 DNA sequence: TGTGCCTGGAACGAGGTGGATAATTCACCCCTCCACTTT.

For the CDR3, the DNA is TGTGCCAGCTCACTAACGGGACAAGGGACCGATGAGCAGTTCTTC. As protein: CASSLTGQGTDEQFF. This chain uses TRBV18 with TRBJ2-1, with D perhaps matching TRBD1 (6 bases). V lost 4 bases to trimming and J lost 8 bases, with 18 bases between them. Looked up from germline, CDR1 is KGHSH and CDR2 is LQKENI. This CDR3 has 15 residues.

CDR3 DNA sequence: TGTGCCAGCAGTTTTTACAGGACCTCTGGAAACACCATATATTTT. This sequence encodes CASSFYRTSGNTIYF. The chain links TRBV12-3 or TRBV12-4 to TRBJ1-3; TRBD1 might be the D (5 bases). With 3 bases removed from V and 0 bases from J, the gap between germline ends came to 9 bases. CDR3 length: 15 amino acids.

The chain joins TRBV19 to TRBJ1-5; 9 bases are shared with TRBD1. CDR3 size: 15 residues. The V segment lost 5 bases and the J segment 6 bases; nucleotides outside the gene matches: 8. Germline lookup yields CDR1 LNHDA and CDR2 SQIVND (reference sequence). CDR3: CASSGPGTGLQPQHF. CDR3 bases: TGTGCCAGTAGTGGACCAGGGACAGGGCTTCAGCCCCAGCATTTT.

This clonotype was counted a few times. This chain joins TRBV12-3 or TRBV12-4 and TRBJ2-1; TRBD1 matches 7 bases. The CDR3 has 12 amino acids. The V and J ends lost 6 bases and 10 bases, in that order; junction bases with no gene match: 6. CDR3 bases: TGTGCCAGCAGCCGTAGGACAGGAGAGCAGTTCTTC. Translation gives CASSRRTGEQFF.

The J gene is TRBJ2-3, the V gene TRBV5-5; TRBD1 aligns across 8 bases. Germline V gives CDR1 SGHKS, CDR2 YYEKEE (reference sequence). The V segment lost 4 bases and the J segment 5 bases; nucleotides outside the gene matches: 6. This CDR3 comprises 14 residues. For the CDR3, the DNA is TGTGCCAGCAGCCTTAATACAGGGGGAGATACGCAGTATTTT. This translates into CASSLNTGGDTQYF.

This clonotype turned up a few times. This chain uses TRBV9 with TRBJ2-1, with D tentatively TRBD2 (7 bases). V shed 0 bases and J shed 6 bases, with 10 bases lying between them. The CDR3 has 14 amino acids. CDR1 is SGDLS and CDR2 is YYNGEE in the germline V gene. CDR3 sequence: CASSVAGGANEQFF. CDR3 sequence (DNA): TGTGCCAGCAGCGTAGCTGGGGGGGCCAATGAGCAGTTCTTC.

The rearrangement joins TRBV7-8 to TRBJ2-3; 14 bases are shared with TRBD2. The J segment lost 4 bases and the V segment lost 5 bases, leaving 8 bases of the junction unmatched. CDR3 length: 17 amino acids. The V gene's germline CDR1 is SGHVS and CDR2 FQNEAQ. The CDR3 here is CASSPRGGLAGADTQYF. The CDR3 region has the DNA TGTGCCAGCAGCCCTAGGGGGGGACTAGCGGGAGCAGATACGCAGTATTTT.

This clonotype was seen more than once but under ten times. The V gene is TRBV5-6, the J gene TRBJ2-3; 9 bases agree with TRBD2. V trimming: 4 bases; J trimming: 10 bases; junction bases outside the gene matches: 4. Per the germline V gene, CDR1 is SGHDT and CDR2 is YYEEEE. This CDR3 contains 12 residues. The CDR3 nucleotides read TGTGCCAGCAGCCATCGACTAGCGGCGCAGTATTTT. Protein product: CASSHRLAAQYF.

The chain recombines TRBV9 with TRBJ2-7; D may correspond to TRBD1 or TRBD2 (7 bases each). This CDR3 has 15 amino acids. Germline CDR1 is SGDLS and CDR2 is YYNGEE. V lost 0 bases and J 1 base, leaving 11 bases between the germline ends. The CDR3, as DNA: TGTGCCAGCAGCGTAGGGGGGGGACAGTCCTACGAGCAGTACTTC. Its protein product is CASSVGGGQSYEQYF.

As regards this clonotype: The junction departs from germline at one end; a sequencing error may be responsible. The chain recombines TRBV7-2 with TRBJ2-1; 7 positions agree with TRBD1. Germline CDR1 reads SGHTA; CDR2 reads FQGNSA. CDR3 length: 12 amino acids. CDR3 protein: CASSPPPGGTSF. CDR3 sequence (DNA): TGTGCCAGCAGCCCTCCCCCAGGGGGAACCTCCTTC.

This clonotype was recorded many times. This rearrangement joins TRBV29-1 to TRBJ2-3; 7 bases agree with TRBD2. This CDR3 is 15 amino acids long. Germline V gene sequence: CDR1 SQVTM, CDR2 ANQGSEA. The trim removed 3 bases at V and 1 base at J, leaving 7 bases unmatched. Here the CDR3 DNA reads TGCAGCGTTGAGAGCGGGATGGGCGGCACAGATACGCAGTATTTT. Translation gives CSVESGMGGTDTQYF.

V and J are TRBV5-1 and TRBJ2-7; TRBD1 matches at 8 bases. V lost 4 bases to trimming and J lost 9 bases; unmatched junction nucleotides: 12. Germline V gene lookup returns CDR1 SGHRS and CDR2 YFSETQ. The CDR3 length is 14 residues. CDR3 amino acids: CASSPGQGSRSQYF. CDR3 in DNA: TGCGCCAGCAGCCCTGGACAGGGTTCGCGTTCGCAGTACTTC.

The CDR3 DNA is TGTGCCACCCGACGAGTCTCTGGAAACACCATATATTTT. This encodes CATRRVSGNTIYF. The chain has TRBV6-1 and TRBJ1-3; no definite D call. The germline gives CDR1 MNHNS, CDR2 SASEGT. Trimming left V 10 bases short and J 0 bases short, with 10 bases between. CDR3 length: 13 residues.

The V gene is TRBV6-2 or TRBV6-3, the J gene TRBJ2-5; D gene uncertain. Germline loops: CDR1 MNHEY, CDR2 SVGEGT. Trimming stripped 2 bases from V and 5 bases from J, with 6 bases between. The CDR3 is 12 residues long. This chain's CDR3 is CASSYTTETQYF. Written as DNA, the CDR3 is TGTGCCAGCAGTTACACCACCGAGACCCAGTACTTC.

In its sample, this clonotype was seen a few times. The rearrangement links TRBV7-9 to TRBJ2-3, with D perhaps TRBD1 (6 bases). The V and J ends lost 5 bases and 3 bases respectively, with 12 bases between them. The germline V gene encodes CDR1 SEHNR and CDR2 FQNEAQ (reference sequence). CDR3 length equals 14 residues. The CDR3 reads CASSRRGETDTQYF. CDR3 sequence (DNA): TGTGCCAGCAGCCGCAGGGGTGAGACAGATACGCAGTATTTT.